These T cell receptor beta chains were read from a single sample in a study of identifying expanded T cells in peripheral blood. Profiled with immunoSEQ multiplex PCR; TCRdb holds only in-frame clones, not every one. The table has 110,000 or so clones, roughly nine tenths seen once. The sequenced material came from blood. These receptors all stem from a person aged 18 to 70 in good health. CDR3s include the opening cysteine and the closing phenylalanine or tryptophan. Fields, in order: D gene, J gene, clone size, V gene, CDR3 protein, CDR3 DNA. The D gene is left open where the match is weak. Some rows have no size entry. The others give once, few or many, or a class for an expanded clone.

TRBD1	TRBJ2-7	NA	TRBV6-5	CASSGGQGGYEQYF	TGTGCCAGCAGTGGGGGACAGGGGGGATACGAGCAGTACTTC
TRBD1	TRBJ2-3	NA	TRBV18	CASSPPGQGRGDTQYF	TGTGCCAGCTCACCACCTGGACAGGGGAGAGGAGATACGCAGTATTTT
NA	TRBJ1-2	NA	TRBV28	CASTEANYGYTF	TGTGCCAGCACCGAAGCTAACTATGGCTACACCTTC
TRBD1	TRBJ1-5	once	TRBV6-1	CASRDREDQPQHF	TGTGCCAGCAGAGACAGGGAGGATCAGCCCCAGCATTTT
NA	TRBJ1-4	once	TRBV19	CATRTTGVEKLFF	TGTGCCACACGGACAACTGGAGTAGAAAAACTGTTTTTT
TRBD2	TRBJ2-1	few	TRBV28	CASNGSGGSSYNEQFF	TGTGCCAGCAACGGTAGCGGCGGGAGCTCCTACAATGAGCAGTTCTTC
TRBD2	TRBJ2-1	NA	TRBV7-2	CASSAAPVGRGDEQFF	TGTGCCAGCAGCGCCGCCCCCGTAGGTCGGGGGGATGAGCAGTTCTTC
NA	TRBJ1-4	NA	TRBV7-2	CASRQQSATNEKLFF	TGTGCCAGCCGGCAGCAATCTGCAACTAATGAAAAACTGTTTTTT
NA	TRBJ2-5	few	TRBV5-1	CASSFQETQYF	TGCGCCAGCAGCTTCCAAGAGACCCAGTACTTC
NA	TRBJ1-5	NA	TRBV2	CASSEAIGPQHF	TGTGCCAGCAGTGAAGCGATAGGGCCCCAGCATTTT
NA	TRBJ2-7	NA	TRBV15	CATSRGASYEQYF	TGTGCCACCAGCAGGGGGGCCTCCTACGAGCAGTACTTC
TRBD2	TRBJ2-1	NA	TRBV2	CASHGLAGINEQFF	TGTGCCAGTCACGGACTAGCGGGAATAAATGAGCAGTTCTTC
NA	TRBJ2-2	once	TRBV19	CATLDATGKIANTGELFF	TGTGCCACCCTAGACGCGACAGGAAAAATCGCGAACACCGGGGAGCTGTTTTTT
TRBD1	TRBJ2-1	NA	TRBV15	CATSRGGAGQGASEQFF	TGTGCCACCAGCAGAGGAGGAGCCGGACAGGGGGCGAGTGAGCAGTTCTTC
NA	TRBJ2-3	NA	TRBV7-8	CASSAGAGDTQYF	TGTGCCAGCAGCGCGGGGGCGGGAGATACGCAGTATTTT
TRBD1	TRBJ1-6	NA	TRBV6-5	CASSPPGQGDSPLHF	TGTGCCAGCAGTCCACCGGGACAGGGGGATTCACCCCTCCACTTT
NA	TRBJ2-7	NA	TRBV6-1	CASSEGMEELGAYEQYF	TGTGCCAGCAGTGAAGGGATGGAGGAACTCGGGGCTTACGAGCAGTACTTC
TRBD2	TRBJ2-7	NA	TRBV7-9	CASSPTSTRTSYEQYF	TGTGCCAGCAGCCCGACTAGCACGAGGACCTCCTACGAGCAGTACTTC
TRBD1	TRBJ2-7	NA	TRBV7-9	CASSALTGTSYEQYF	TGTGCCAGCAGCGCCTTGACAGGGACCTCCTACGAGCAGTACTTC
NA	TRBJ2-7	NA	TRBV6-5	CASSYGALGMYEQYF	TGTGCCAGCAGTTACGGGGCATTGGGTATGTACGAGCAGTACTTC
NA	TRBJ2-1	NA	TRBV9	CASSSFKVEQFF	TGTGCCAGCAGCTCCTTCAAGGTTGAGCAGTTCTTC
NA	TRBJ2-7	NA	TRBV29-1	CSVEETGETYEQYF	TGCAGCGTTGAAGAGACAGGAGAAACCTACGAGCAGTACTTC
NA	TRBJ1-3	once	TRBV6-6	CASSHIISGNTIYF	TGTGCCAGCAGCCACATTATTTCTGGAAACACCATATATTTT
NA	TRBJ2-3	NA	TRBV11-2	CASSLDPVNTQYF	TGTGCCAGCAGCTTAGATCCAGTCAATACGCAGTATTTT
NA	TRBJ1-1	NA	TRBV7-2	CASSLAGAMNTEAFF	TGTGCCAGCAGCTTAGCCGGAGCAATGAACACTGAAGCTTTCTTT
TRBD2	TRBJ2-7	few	TRBV7-3	CASSPLGGRADEQYF	TGTGCCAGCAGCCCTCTAGGCGGGAGGGCCGACGAGCAGTACTTC
NA	TRBJ1-4	NA	TRBV9	CASSAGGVKEKLFF	TGTGCCAGCAGCGCGGGAGGGGTAAAAGAAAAACTGTTTTTT
NA	TRBJ1-1	NA	TRBV6-8	CASSIRGNTEAFF	TGTGCCAGCAGTATACGGGGTAACACTGAAGCTTTCTTT
TRBD1	TRBJ1-2	NA	TRBV4-2	CASSPGQGNNYGYTF	TGTGCCAGCAGCCCTGGACAGGGTAACAACTATGGCTACACCTTC
TRBD1	TRBJ1-2	NA	TRBV5-4	CASSSFAGTGGIGYTF	TGTGCCAGCAGCTCATTTGCCGGGACAGGGGGGATTGGCTACACCTTC
TRBD1	TRBJ1-1	few	TRBV5-4	CASSLAPGQGGEAFF	TGTGCCAGCAGCTTGGCCCCGGGACAGGGAGGTGAAGCTTTCTTT
NA	TRBJ2-7	NA	TRBV21-1	CASSPIGGGYEQYF	TGTGCCAGCAGCCCCATAGGCGGGGGCTACGAGCAGTACTTC
NA	TRBJ2-7	once	TRBV2	CASSDLPARPSYEQYF	TGTGCCAGCAGTGATCTTCCAGCGCGACCTTCCTACGAGCAGTACTTC